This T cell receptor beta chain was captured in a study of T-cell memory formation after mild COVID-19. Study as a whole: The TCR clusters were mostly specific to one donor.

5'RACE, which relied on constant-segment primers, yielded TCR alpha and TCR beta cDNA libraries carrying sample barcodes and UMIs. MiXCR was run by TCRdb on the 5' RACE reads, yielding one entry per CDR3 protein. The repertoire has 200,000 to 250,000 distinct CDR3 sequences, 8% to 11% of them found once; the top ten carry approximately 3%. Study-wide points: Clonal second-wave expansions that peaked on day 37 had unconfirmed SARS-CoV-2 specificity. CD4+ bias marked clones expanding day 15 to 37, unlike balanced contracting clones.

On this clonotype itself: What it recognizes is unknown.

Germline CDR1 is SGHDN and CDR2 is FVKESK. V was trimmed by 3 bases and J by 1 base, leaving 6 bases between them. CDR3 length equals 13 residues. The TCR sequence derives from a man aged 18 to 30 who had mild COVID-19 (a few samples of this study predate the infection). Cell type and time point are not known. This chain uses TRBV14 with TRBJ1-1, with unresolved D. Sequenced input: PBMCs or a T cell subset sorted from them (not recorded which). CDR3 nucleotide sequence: TGTGCCAGCAGCCATACTTGGAACACTGAAGCTTTCTTT. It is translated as CASSHTWNTEAFF.